This T cell receptor beta chain was sequenced during a study of cytomegalovirus exposure and HLA in healthy donors. Study conclusions and caveats: Accurate prediction of HLA-A and HLA-B alleles (for most subjects) was reportedly achieved from TCR beta sequences. Most sequenced TCRs were rare (though some public TCRs occurred in many donors).

Primers: 60 Vbeta forward and 13 Jbeta reverse. Original data processing: Approximately 78 million unique TCR beta chains, roughly 11 million of them shared, were counted by a later analysis. Repertoires were generated with immunoSEQ multiplex PCR, while TCRdb's copy carries only in-frame clones and drops some. Clonal size and the V and J genes are those of that table, whereas D and trimming came from the DNA. The table has under 150,000 clones, 70% to 85% seen once; the top ten hold around 2.6%. Germline V CDR1 and CDR2: MDHEN, SYDVKM. Germline trimming cut 10 bases from V and 2 bases from J; bases unmatched to any gene: 11. The CDR3 consists of 14 residues. Comments on this clone: Its antigen is not known.

The origin of this receptor is a male donor in good health and CMV-seronegative. V gene TRBV28 combines with J gene TRBJ2-7; 7 nucleotides agree with TRBD2. The sequencing input was PBMCs. The CDR3 nucleotides read TGTGCCACACACCGAAGCGGGACGACCTACGAGCAGTACTTC. Translation gives CATHRSGTTYEQYF.